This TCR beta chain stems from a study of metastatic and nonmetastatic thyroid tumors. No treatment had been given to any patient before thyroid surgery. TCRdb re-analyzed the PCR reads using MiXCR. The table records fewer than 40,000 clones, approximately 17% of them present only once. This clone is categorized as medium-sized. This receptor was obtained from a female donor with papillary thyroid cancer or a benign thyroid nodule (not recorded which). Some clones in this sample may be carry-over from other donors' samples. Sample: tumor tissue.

This chain's CDR3 is CASSYSPKAGTEAFF. The DNA for the CDR3 is TGTGCCAGCAGTTACTCTCCTAAAGCCGGAACTGAAGCTTTCTTT. V is TRBV6-5 and J is TRBJ1-1; D gene ambiguous. The CDR3 sequence is 15 residues long. Germline CDR1 and CDR2: MNHEY and SVGAGI. The V and J ends lost 0 bases and 5 bases respectively, with 13 bases between them.